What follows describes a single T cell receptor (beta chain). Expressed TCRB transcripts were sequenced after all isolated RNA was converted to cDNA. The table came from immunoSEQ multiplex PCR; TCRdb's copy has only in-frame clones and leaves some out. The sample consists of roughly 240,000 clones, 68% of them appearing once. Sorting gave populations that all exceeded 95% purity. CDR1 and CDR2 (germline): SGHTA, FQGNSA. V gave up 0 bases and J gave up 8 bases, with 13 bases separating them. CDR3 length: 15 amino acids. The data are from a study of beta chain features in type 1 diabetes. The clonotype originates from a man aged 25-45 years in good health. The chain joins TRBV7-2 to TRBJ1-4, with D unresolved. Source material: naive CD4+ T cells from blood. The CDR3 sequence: CASSLAALGEEKLFF. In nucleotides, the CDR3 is TGTGCCAGCAGCTTAGCGGCGCTTGGGGAAGAAAAACTGTTTTTT.